The clone carrying this T cell receptor (beta chain) occurred many times. Using its own MiXCR run on the reads, TCRdb lists one record per CDR3 protein. The repertoire holds fewer than 550,000 distinct CDR3 sequences, with approximately 17% as singletons. The sample is drawn from a study of T cell repertoires in cytomegalovirus infection. CDR3 size: 13 residues. Trimming cost V 5 bases and J 2 bases, with 10 bases left between them. Germline CDR1 is SGHVS and CDR2 is FQNEAQ. This chain links TRBV7-8 with TRBJ2-7; D not certain. This receptor was taken from a human donor in good health (CMV status not recorded). Some clones in this sample may be carry-over from other donors' samples. Sequencing input: CD8+ T cells from PBMCs. CDR3 DNA sequence: TGTGCCAGCAGCCCCCCCCGGACCTACGAGCAGTACTTC. As protein: CASSPPRTYEQYF.